This note documents a single TCR beta chain sequence. Its target antigen remains unknown. The junction and the germline gene differ at one end; a read error may be behind it. The sample belongs to a study of glioma-infiltrating T cells after dendritic cell vaccination listed by TCRdb under 2016. Study-wide context: A cohort of roughly 15 glioblastoma patients from Phase I and II dendritic cell vaccination trials was included, of whom 9 were newly diagnosed and 6 had recurrent disease. The vaccine was prepared from monocyte-derived dendritic cells that were cultured for seven days with IL-4 and GM-CSF and then pulsed overnight with autologous tumor lysate. Tumor-infiltrating lymphocyte content was quantified and tumor and blood repertoires were compared in dendritic cell-vaccinated glioblastoma patients by deep sequencing of TCR beta CDR3 regions. Three intradermal dendritic cell vaccine injections were administered to patients at biweekly intervals in the arm below the axilla. Autologous tumor lysate-pulsed dendritic cell vaccination was administered to the patients between the early 2000s and the early 2010s. Survival after dendritic cell vaccination was correlated with TCR sequencing metrics, such as TIL content and the overlap between tumor and blood repertoires. Points the paper makes about the study in general: Longer time to progression and overall survival after dendritic cell vaccination were predicted by higher estimated pretreatment TIL content. No direct relationship between TCR clonality and survival was found, suggesting a diverse polyclonal response may matter. The cohort was small and heterogeneous, and full blood and tumor sets were available for few patients, with initial-recurrent tumor pairs available for even fewer patients. The three-group TCR overlap response model was characterized as speculative, and prospective validation of the model was stated to be required.

Using the immunoSEQ assay, TCRB CDR3 regions were amplified from about 1.9 micrograms of genomic DNA, or from all available DNA when less than that was on hand. The multiplex PCR employed 60 forward primers targeting TCR V beta segments and 13 reverse primers targeting J beta segments. Synthetic control templates were spiked into each sample at limiting dilution to estimate reads per starting template. Sequencing produced 87 bp reads on the Illumina HiSeq System. From the authors' description of their analysis: PCR and sequencing errors were removed by a nearest neighbor algorithm that merged closely related sequences. TCR overlap was defined as the percentage of unique tumor TCR beta sequences that were also found in the peripheral blood of the same patient. TCRdb holds this immuneACCESS table with in-frame rearrangements only. Some clones are missing; in checked studies, unresolved V genes explain under half, and the rest has no known cause. V, J and clone size are those of that table, while D and trimming were read from the DNA. This sample comprises over 55,000 clones, about 76% of them detected only once. The top ten clonotypes cover roughly 7.9% of the sample.

Selection of patients required sufficient residual fresh-frozen tumor tissue and over two years of available survival data. None of the glioblastoma patients carried an isocitrate dehydrogenase mutation, although molecular status otherwise varied. PBMC were collected before vaccination, two weeks after the third vaccination, and at tumor progression if tumor progression occurred. The Qiagen DNeasy Blood extraction Kit was used to extract genomic DNA. The germline V gene sets CDR1 to MNHNS and CDR2 to SASEGT. There are 15 amino acids in the CDR3, from cysteine to phenylalanine inclusive. Of all the DNA, just the CDR3 is kept, 45 bases in frame from base 1.

Recombination joined TRBV6-1 with TRBJ1-4; 10 bases in the middle match TRBD1. The sequences come from blood, collected before dendritic cell vaccination. This clonotype originated in a human donor with glioblastoma. The CDR3 region: CASREAGTGVEKLFF. The nucleotides read TGTGCCAGCAGGGAAGCCGGGACAGGGGTTGAAAAACTGTTTTTT.